The T cell receptor beta chain under discussion was sequenced for a study of cytomegalovirus exposure and HLA in healthy donors. Amplification used 60 Vbeta primers and 13 Jbeta primers. Data came from immunoSEQ multiplex PCR; TCRdb stores just in-frame clones and leaves some out. Here the sample spans 100,000 or so clones, 75% to 90% being singletons. Study-level points and caveats: On later analysis, the bulk of CMV-associated TCR beta chains appeared to be HLA-restricted. In vitro testing confirmed a few CMV-associated chains as specific for CMV antigens.

V gave up 5 bases and J gave up 1 base, with 8 bases separating them. CDR3 size: 13 residues. CDR1 and CDR2 from the germline V gene are SGHNT and YENEEA. Turning to this clone: Its specificity is unknown.

The chain uses TRBV11-3 and TRBJ1-1; D remains unclear. The receptor comes from a man aged 30 to 45 in good health and CMV-seropositive. The sample consisted of PBMCs. The CDR3 bases are TGTGCCAGCAGCAAGGAGCAGAACACTGAAGCTTTCTTT. Amino acid sequence: CASSKEQNTEAFF.